One and the same sample provided the 8 T cell receptor beta chains below, sequenced in a study of cytomegalovirus exposure and HLA in healthy donors. The PCR used 60 Vbeta and 13 Jbeta primers. Profiling relied on immunoSEQ multiplex PCR, and the TCRdb table lists in-frame clones only, not all of them. Of around 150,000 clones in the sample, 65% to 85% are singletons; the top ten hold 2.5% to 3%. Sequencing was carried out using PBMCs. The source of these receptors is a woman between 45 and 65 years old in good health and CMV-seropositive.

The chain links TRBV6-1 to TRBJ1-4; D is uncertain. The germline CDR1 and CDR2 sequences are MNHNS and SASEGT. CDR3 length: 13 amino acids. The ends were cut back, 8 bases at V and 7 bases at J, with 14 bases in the middle. The DNA of the CDR3 is TGTGCCAGCCGTCGAGGGAGTGGTGAAAAACTGTTTTTT. Its translation is CASRRGSGEKLFF.

This rearrangement joins TRBV5-4 to TRBJ1-2, with a weak D call TRBD1 (5 bases). Germline CDR1 reads SGHNT; CDR2 reads YYREEE (reference sequence). Trimming stripped 0 bases from V and 8 bases from J, with 17 bases between. The CDR3 loop spans 15 amino acids. The CDR3 loop reads CASSLEWGVRGGYTF. The CDR3 DNA sequence: TGTGCCAGCAGCTTGGAGTGGGGGGTACGAGGAGGCTACACCTTC.

This clone was detected a few times. The chain combines TRBV11-2 with TRBJ2-5, with D maybe TRBD2 (5 bases). This CDR3 contains 14 residues. CDR1 and CDR2 from the germline V gene are SGHAT and FQNNGV. The V gene lost 5 bases and the J gene lost 3 bases, with 13 bases spanning the gap. The CDR3 sequence is CASSRGWGKETQYF. CDR3 nucleotide sequence: TGTGCCAGCAGCCGGGGATGGGGAAAAGAGACCCAGTACTTC.

The chain couples TRBV27 to TRBJ2-1, with 10 bases that match TRBD2. Germline loops: CDR1 MNHEY, CDR2 SMNVEV (reference sequence). The CDR3 spans 18 residues. V shed 3 bases, J shed 0 bases, and the junction held 8 bases outside the gene matches. In DNA form, the CDR3 reads TGTGCCAGCAGTTTGATTCCTAGCGGGGGCTACTCCTACAATGAGCAGTTCTTC. The encoded protein is CASSLIPSGGYSYNEQFF.

The CDR3 bases are TGTGCCAGCAGTTACTCGGGGACAGGGGGCGCCTATGGCTACACCTTC. Translation: CASSYSGTGGAYGYTF. This rearrangement joins TRBV6-5 to TRBJ1-2, with 12 bases identical to TRBD1. The V gene's germline CDR1 is MNHEY and CDR2 SVGAGI. The CDR3 covers 16 residues. With 0 bases clipped from V and 4 bases from J, the junction kept 3 bases outside the gene matches.

The CDR3 loop reads CASTSIAKNIQYF. The CDR3 nucleotides are TGTGCCAGCACATCCATCGCCAAAAACATTCAGTACTTC. This chain uses TRBV6-5 with TRBJ2-4; D is undetermined. Trimming cost V 7 bases and J 1 base, with 8 bases left between them. The CDR3 sequence is 13 residues long. Germline CDR1 reads MNHEY; CDR2 reads SVGAGI.

CDR3 DNA sequence: TGCAGCGCCCTAGGCGGACACGAGACCCAGTACTTC. This gives the protein CSALGGHETQYF. The chain carries TRBV29-1 and TRBJ2-5, with D possibly matching TRBD1 (5 bases). Trimming removed 7 bases from V and 5 bases from J, with 14 bases in between. CDR1 is SQVTM, CDR2 ANQGSEA, per germline. This CDR3 is 12 amino acids long.

This clone was seen a few times. The gene calls are TRBV7-9 and TRBJ2-2; possibly TRBD1 for D (7 bases). Germline values: CDR1 SEHNR, CDR2 FQNEAQ (reference sequence). CDR3 length: 14 amino acids. The V end lost 8 bases, the J end lost 5 bases, and 15 bases lay between the germline ends. CDR3 residues: CASAQGGRTGELFF. The CDR3 bases are TGTGCCAGCGCTCAGGGGGGCCGGACCGGGGAGCTGTTTTTT.